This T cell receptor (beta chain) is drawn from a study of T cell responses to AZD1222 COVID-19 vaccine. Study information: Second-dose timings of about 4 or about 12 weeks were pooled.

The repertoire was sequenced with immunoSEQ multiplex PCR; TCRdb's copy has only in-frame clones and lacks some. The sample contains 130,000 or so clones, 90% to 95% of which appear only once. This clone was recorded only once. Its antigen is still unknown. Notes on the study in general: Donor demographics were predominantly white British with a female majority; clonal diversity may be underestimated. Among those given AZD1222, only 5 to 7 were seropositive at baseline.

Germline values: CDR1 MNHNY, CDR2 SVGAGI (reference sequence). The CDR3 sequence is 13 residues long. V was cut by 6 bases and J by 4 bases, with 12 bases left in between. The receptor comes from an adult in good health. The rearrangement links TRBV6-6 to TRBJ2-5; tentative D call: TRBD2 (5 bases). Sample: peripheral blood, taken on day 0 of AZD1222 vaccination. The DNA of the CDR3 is TGTGCCAGCAGACCTCGGGGTGCAGAGACCCAGTACTTC. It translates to CASRPRGAETQYF.